This TCR beta chain was profiled in a study of blood T cells in healthy people across ages. Germline V gives CDR1 DFQATT, CDR2 SNEGSKA (reference sequence). The CDR3 extends over 15 amino acids. V lost 0 bases to trimming and J lost 3 bases; unmatched junction nucleotides: 3. Study findings and constraints: Since the PBMCs were unsorted, naive and antigen-experienced cells could not be conclusively compared.

In this sample, this clonotype turned up many times. Its cognate antigen is unknown. The second PCR ran about 6 to 12 cycles with a sample-barcoded 5' primer and J-beta primers. Each cDNA molecule was tagged by a template-switch adaptor that had 12 random nucleotides. TCRdb re-analysed the 5' RACE reads in MiXCR, keeping a single row per CDR3 protein. The table lists over 1,300,000 distinct CDR3 sequences, roughly 59% of them singletons. The clonotype originates from a man aged 18 to 30 in good health. Material: blood. V usage is TRBV20-1 and J usage is TRBJ2-5; 11 nucleotides align to TRBD1. CDR3 bases: TGCAGTGCTAGAGATGGGGGACAGGGGGAAGAGACCCAGTACTTC. Translation gives CSARDGGQGEETQYF.